These 27 T cell receptor beta chains share one sample of origin, sequenced in a study of OX40 agonist ivuxolimab in advanced cancers. Library preparation employed the immunoSEQ multiplex PCR assay. Entries here come from immuneACCESS through TCRdb and include only in-frame sequences with V and J called. Some clones fail to appear in such tables; in the studies checked, an unresolved V gene covers under half of the shortfall, and the cause of the remainder is unknown. Present in this sample are some 70,000 clones, about 86% of which were seen just once. The ten largest account for more than 2% of the sample. Source: CD4+ or CD8+ T cells sorted from blood, taken in a trial of the OX40 agonist ivuxolimab. The receptor set was obtained from an adult with an advanced solid tumor such as melanoma, head and neck, liver or kidney cancer.

The chain uses TRBV11-2 and TRBJ1-1; possible D gene TRBD1, 5 bases. Between the trimmed V and J ends, which lost 2 bases and 11 bases, there was a span of 15 bases. This CDR3 spans 13 amino acids. Germline assignment: CDR1 SGHAT and CDR2 FQNNGV. As DNA, the CDR3 is TGTGCCAGCAGCTTAAATCACCTCGGGGCCGCTTTCTTT. This gives the protein CASSLNHLGAAFF.

V usage is TRBV4-1 and J usage is TRBJ1-3, with 8 bases identical to TRBD1. The CDR3 spans 16 residues. CDR1 and CDR2 (germline): MGHRA, YSYEKL. The junction had 1 base not matched to a gene; V was cut back by 0 bases and J by 0 bases. This CDR3 reads CASSQDDRGSGNTIYF. Written as DNA, the CDR3 is TGCGCCAGCAGCCAAGATGACAGGGGCTCTGGAAACACCATATATTTT.

V is TRBV11-3 and J is TRBJ2-7; 10 bases fit TRBD2. V lost 0 bases and J lost 5; bases outside the gene matches: 1. The CDR3 is 14 amino acids. Germline assignment: CDR1 SGHNT and CDR2 YENEEA. This CDR3 is CASSLEGLANEQYF. CDR3 nucleotides: TGTGCCAGCAGCTTAGAGGGACTAGCGAACGAGCAGTACTTC.

This chain uses TRBV6-5 with TRBJ1-1, with 7 bases identical to TRBD1. After removal of 6 bases from V and 1 base from J, the junction contained 2 bases not matched to a gene. Germline assignment: CDR1 MNHEY and CDR2 SVGAGI. The CDR3 runs 13 residues. The CDR3 DNA reads as TGTGCCAGCAGACAGGGGAAGAACACTGAAGCTTTCTTT. It specifies CASRQGKNTEAFF.

V is TRBV11-1 and J is TRBJ2-1, with 9 nucleotides matching TRBD1. Germline CDR1 is SGHAT and CDR2 is FQDESV (reference sequence). V was pared by 6 bases and J by 9 bases, with 12 bases of the junction left unmatched. The CDR3 sequence is 15 residues long. CDR3 coding DNA: TGTGCCAGCAGTCAAGCGGGACAGGGTTCGGTTGAGCAGTTCTTC. This codes for CASSQAGQGSVEQFF. Full variable domain (remainder filled in from reference TRBV11-1 and TRBJ2-1): EAEVAQSPRYKITEKSQAVAFWCDPISGHATLYWYRQILGQGPELLVQFQDESVVDDSQLPKDRFSAERLKGVDSTLKIQPAELGDSAMYLCASSQAGQGSVEQFFGPGTRLTVL.

The rearrangement joins TRBV19 to TRBJ2-7; D is perhaps TRBD1 (6 bases). The CDR3 covers 14 residues. The V and J ends lost 3 bases and 2 bases respectively, with 11 bases between them. In germline, CDR1 is LNHDA, CDR2 SQIVND (reference sequence). The CDR3 DNA is TGTGCCAGTAGTATCGCAGGGGTCCCCTACGAGCAGTACTTC. It is translated as CASSIAGVPYEQYF.

The chain recombines TRBV5-1 with TRBJ2-3, with D possibly called TRBD1 or TRBD2 (6 bases each). Germline V CDR1 and CDR2: SGHRS, YFSETQ. The V end lost 5 bases, the J end lost 2 bases, and 21 bases lay between the germline ends. CDR3 size: 17 residues. The CDR3 region is CASRRRGSDQPTDTQYF. The CDR3 region has the DNA TGCGCCAGCAGGAGGAGGGGGTCCGACCAACCCACAGATACGCAGTATTTT. Full variable domain (remainder filled in from reference TRBV5-1 and TRBJ2-3): KAGVTQTPRYLIKTRGQQVTLSCSPISGHRSVSWYQQTPGQGLQFLFEYFSETQRNKGNFPGRFSGRQFSNSRSEMNVSTLELGDSALYLCASRRRGSDQPTDTQYFGPGTRLTVL.

This chain uses TRBV25-1 with TRBJ1-3; D unclear. The CDR3 has 16 amino acids. V was trimmed by 3 bases and J by 4 bases, leaving 16 bases between them. Germline values: CDR1 MGHDK, CDR2 SYGVNS. As DNA, the CDR3 is TGTGCCAGCAGTGATCCACAGATAGTCCCAGGAAACACCATATATTTT. This translates into CASSDPQIVPGNTIYF.

This clone has just one count. The chain links TRBV10-3 to TRBJ2-1, with 10 positions matching TRBD2. J was trimmed by 8 bases and V by 3 bases; bases with no gene match: 4. The germline gives CDR1 ENHRY, CDR2 SYGVKD. The CDR3 runs 14 residues. CDR3 bases: TGTGCCATCAGTGATAGCGGGAGGAAGGATGAGCAGTTCTTC. It specifies CAISDSGRKDEQFF.

J is TRBJ1-1 and V is TRBV6-5; D uncertain. This CDR3 region has 15 residues. With 3 bases removed from V and 0 bases from J, the gap between germline ends came to 11 bases. Germline V gives CDR1 MNHEY, CDR2 SVGAGI. Here the CDR3 reads CASSYSYLLNTEAFF. The DNA of the CDR3 is TGTGCCAGCAGTTATTCGTACTTGCTGAACACTGAAGCTTTCTTT.

This chain connects TRBV5-5 to TRBJ2-5; 10 bases fit TRBD2. CDR1 and CDR2 from the germline V gene are SGHKS and YYEKEE (reference sequence). With V trimmed by 0 bases and J by 0 bases, 8 bases remained unmatched. The CDR3 contains 18 residues. The CDR3 sequence is CASSLGASGGLYQETQYF. CDR3 DNA: TGTGCCAGCAGCTTGGGGGCTAGCGGGGGACTGTACCAAGAGACCCAGTACTTC.

CDR3 loop: CASRSSAGYGTQYF. DNA of the CDR3: TGTGCCAGCAGGTCTTCGGCAGGGTATGGTACGCAGTATTTT. The genes are TRBV7-3 and TRBJ2-3, with D tentatively TRBD1 (5 bases). V lost 6 bases and J 8 bases, leaving 18 bases between the germline ends. This CDR3 is built from 14 residues. Germline V CDR1 and CDR2: SGHTA, FQGTGA.

V is TRBV9 and J is TRBJ2-5; D is tentatively TRBD1 or TRBD2 (6 bases each). V lost 4 bases to trimming and J lost 1 base, with 11 bases between them. This CDR3 is built from 14 residues. The germline V gene has CDR1 SGDLS and CDR2 YYNGEE. The CDR3 sequence is CASSSRGLQETQYF. In DNA, the CDR3 is TGTGCCAGCAGCTCCCGGGGGCTCCAAGAGACCCAGTACTTC.

The V call is TRBV30, the J call TRBJ2-4, with TRBD2 matching over 11 bases. This CDR3 has 17 amino acids. Germline lookup yields CDR1 GTSNPN and CDR2 SVGIG (reference sequence). V lost 7 bases, J lost 0 bases, and 11 bases stayed unmatched. CDR3 protein: CASALAGDSLAKNIQYF. CDR3 sequence (DNA): TGTGCCTCCGCACTAGCGGGGGATTCACTAGCCAAAAACATTCAGTACTTC.

The chain combines TRBV10-2 with TRBJ1-4, with 9 bases identical to TRBD1. The CDR3 is made up of 16 amino acids. V trimming: 7 bases; J trimming: 0 bases; junction bases outside the gene matches: 6. The germline V gene encodes CDR1 WSHSY and CDR2 SAAADI. CDR3 sequence reads: CASKVGTGTTNEKLFF. For the CDR3, the DNA is TGCGCCAGCAAGGTCGGGACAGGGACAACTAATGAAAAACTGTTTTTT.

This chain links TRBV6-5 with TRBJ1-1; the D gene is possibly TRBD1 (6 bases). CDR3 length: 13 residues. Trimming cost V 2 bases and J 7 bases, with 11 bases left between them. Looked up from germline, CDR1 is MNHEY and CDR2 is SVGAGI. CDR3 sequence (DNA): TGTGCCAGCAGTTACCGGCAGGGGTATGAAGCTTTCTTT. Its protein product is CASSYRQGYEAFF.

The rearrangement links TRBV2 to TRBJ1-2; TRBD1 is a possible D gene (6 bases). The CDR3 sequence is 15 residues long. Trimming removed 6 bases from V and 6 bases from J, with 20 bases in between. Germline V gene sequence: CDR1 SNHLY, CDR2 FYNNEI. The CDR3 bases are TGTGCCAGCAGAGACAGGTCCAAGGGGGAAAATGGCTACACCTTC. Amino acids: CASRDRSKGENGYTF.

The V and J genes are TRBV7-2 and TRBJ1-6; D unclear. Germline V CDR1 and CDR2: SGHTA, FQGNSA. The V and J ends lost 7 bases and 7 bases respectively, with 14 bases between them. This CDR3 spans 14 amino acids. In nucleotides, the CDR3 is TGTGCCAGCACCGCCCGCCGTTACAATTCACCCCTCCACTTT. This translates into CASTARRYNSPLHF.

This clone is a singleton in its sample. J is TRBJ1-2 and V is TRBV27; possible D gene TRBD1, 5 bases. Germline CDR1 and CDR2: MNHEY and SMNVEV (reference sequence). This CDR3 contains 14 residues. V lost 1 base, J lost 8 bases, and 14 bases lay in between. The CDR3 DNA is TGTGCCAGCAGTTTATTTGCAGGGAACGCGGGCTACACCTTC. It translates to CASSLFAGNAGYTF.

The rearrangement joins TRBV6-5 to TRBJ1-1; D remains unclear. Trimming took off 5 bases at V and 10 bases at J, with 17 bases between the two ends. The length of the CDR3 is 13 residues. The germline V gene has CDR1 MNHEY and CDR2 SVGAGI. The CDR3 DNA reads as TGTGCCAGCAGTGAACTCGGGAACAGCAGAGCTTTCTTT. The encoded protein is CASSELGNSRAFF.

The gene calls are TRBV10-3 and TRBJ2-2; a weak D match, TRBD1 (6 bases). From germline, CDR1 is ENHRY and CDR2 SYGVKD. Trimming stripped 8 bases from V and 2 bases from J, with 15 bases between. The CDR3 extends over 15 amino acids. The CDR3 coding sequence is TGTGCCATCTCCGGTTTAGGGGGTAACACCGGGGAGCTGTTTTTT. It codes for CAISGLGGNTGELFF.

The chain joins TRBV5-1 to TRBJ1-6; perhaps TRBD1 as D (5 bases). This CDR3 has 16 amino acids. Deletions cut 4 bases from V and 10 bases from J, with 21 bases between. Germline V lookup: CDR1 SGHRS, CDR2 YFSETQ. CDR3 loop: CASSPRKGNYASPLHF. CDR3 sequence (DNA): TGCGCCAGCAGCCCGCGTAAGGGGAACTACGCGTCACCCCTCCACTTT.

This chain joins TRBV5-3 and TRBJ1-2; 7 bases are a match to TRBD1. Being an ORF, TRBV5-3 has a function that is uncertain. The CDR3 spans 13 residues. The junction had 4 bases not matched to a gene; V was cut back by 4 bases and J by 4 bases. CDR3 in amino acids: CARSVGQSYGYTF. The CDR3 DNA sequence: TGTGCCAGAAGCGTGGGACAGTCCTATGGCTACACCTTC.

The CDR3: CASSLSPRTENSPLHF. In DNA form, the CDR3 reads TGTGCCAGCAGCTTGTCGCCCCGAACTGAGAATTCACCCCTCCACTTT. The V and J genes are TRBV5-4 and TRBJ1-6; D ambiguous. Trimming left V 1 base short and J 7 bases short, with 15 bases between. Germline V gives CDR1 SGHNT, CDR2 YYREEE (reference sequence). CDR3 length: 16 residues.

V gene TRBV4-3 combines with J gene TRBJ1-1, with 7 bases matching TRBD1. Germline V gives CDR1 LGHNA, CDR2 YSLEER. The junction had 9 bases not matched to a gene; V was cut back by 3 bases and J by 5 bases. The CDR3 totals 15 residues. CDR3 region: CASSHLTGRMTEAFF. In DNA form, the CDR3 reads TGCGCCAGCAGCCACCTGACAGGGCGTATGACTGAAGCTTTCTTT.

The rearrangement uses TRBV7-6 and TRBJ1-2; D is perhaps TRBD1 (6 bases). V was pared by 2 bases and J by 4 bases, with 26 bases between. CDR3 length equals 19 residues. In germline, CDR1 is SGHVS, CDR2 FNYEAQ. The CDR3 loop is CASSLRRREGGRGGYGYTF. The CDR3 nucleotides are TGTGCCAGCAGCTTACGGCGGCGAGAGGGGGGAAGGGGCGGCTATGGCTACACCTTC.

This clone was observed once. The chain is built from TRBV5-1 and TRBJ2-3; D perhaps matches TRBD1 (6 bases). Germline V gene data show CDR1 as SGHRS and CDR2 as YFSETQ. The CDR3 extends over 14 amino acids. Trimming removed 0 bases at V and 2 bases at J, with 7 bases between. The CDR3 protein is CASSLDRATDTQYF. In nucleotides, the CDR3 is TGCGCCAGCAGCTTGGACAGGGCCACAGATACGCAGTATTTT.